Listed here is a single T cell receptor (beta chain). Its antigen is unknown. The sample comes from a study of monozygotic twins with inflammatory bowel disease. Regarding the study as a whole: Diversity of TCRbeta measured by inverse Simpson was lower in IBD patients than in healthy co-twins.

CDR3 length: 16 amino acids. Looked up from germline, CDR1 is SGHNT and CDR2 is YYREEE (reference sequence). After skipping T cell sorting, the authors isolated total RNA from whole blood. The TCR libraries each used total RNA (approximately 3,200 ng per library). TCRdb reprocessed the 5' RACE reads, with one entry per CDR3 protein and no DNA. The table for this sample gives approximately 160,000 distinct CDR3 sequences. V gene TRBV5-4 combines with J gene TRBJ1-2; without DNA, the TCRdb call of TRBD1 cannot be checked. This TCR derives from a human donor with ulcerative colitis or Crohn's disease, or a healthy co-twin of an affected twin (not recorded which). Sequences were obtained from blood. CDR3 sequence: CASSLAGDRTSYGYTF.